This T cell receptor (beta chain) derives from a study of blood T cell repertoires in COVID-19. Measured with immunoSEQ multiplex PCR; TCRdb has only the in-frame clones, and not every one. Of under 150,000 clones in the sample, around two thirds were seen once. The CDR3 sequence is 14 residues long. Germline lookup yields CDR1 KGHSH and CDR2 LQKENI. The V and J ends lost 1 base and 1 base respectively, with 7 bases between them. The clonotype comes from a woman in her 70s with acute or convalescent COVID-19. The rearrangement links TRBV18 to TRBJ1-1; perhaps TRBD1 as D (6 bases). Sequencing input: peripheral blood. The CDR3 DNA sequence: TGTGCCAGCTCACCACAACAGGGGAACACTGAAGCTTTCTTT. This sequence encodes CASSPQQGNTEAFF.